This is a list of T cell receptor beta chains from one sample in a study of human T cells and chemical hapten exposure. In TCRdb, the RACE reads were re-called with MiXCR into one record per CDR3 protein. The data show 74,000 or so distinct CDR3 sequences, 10% to 15% seen once. Sequencing used whole blood, obtained in connection with sensitization to the hapten diphenylcyclopropenone (DPC). The receptors here all came from a woman in her sixties with alopecia areata. Some clones in this sample may be carry-over from other donors' samples. The CDR3 runs from the conserved cysteine through the conserved F or W. D genes are given only for firm matches. Clone size is given for some rows only: seen once, a few or many times, or a class if the clone is expanded.

>TRBV6-2/TRBV6-3|many|NA|TRBJ2-7
TGTGCCGCCCGATCCCTCTACGAGCAGTACTTC
CAARSLYEQYF
>TRBV2|few|NA|TRBJ1-5
TGTGCCAGCAATGAGTTTTGGAGCAATCAGCCCCAGCATTTT
CASNEFWSNQPQHF
>TRBV3-1|many|NA|TRBJ2-7
TGTGCCAGCAGCCAAGATCCCAGCTTAAGGTCCGAGCAGTACTTC
CASSQDPSLRSEQYF
>TRBV20-1|few|NA|TRBJ2-3
TGCAGTGCTAACCCAGGGGTCAGGTCAGATACGCAGTATTTT
CSANPGVRSDTQYF
>TRBV4-1|many|NA|TRBJ1-3
TGCGCCAGCAGCCAAGATCAGGGGATATATCGGAACACCATATATTTT
CASSQDQGIYRNTIYF
>TRBV12-3/TRBV12-4|many|NA|TRBJ1-2
TGTGCCAGCAGTTTTGGGGGGACTGGTGGCTACACCTTC
CASSFGGTGGYTF
>TRBV24-1|many|NA|TRBJ1-1
TGTGCCACCAGTGAGGGGGTCGGTACTGAAGCTTTCTTT
CATSEGVGTEAFF
>TRBV15|NA|TRBD1|TRBJ2-5
TGTGCCACCAGCAGGGAGACAGGGAACGGAGAGACCCAGTACTTC
CATSRETGNGETQYF
>TRBV6-5|NA|NA|TRBJ1-1
TGTGCCAGCAGTTTGTTAGCAGGGAACACTGAAGCTTTCTTT
CASSLLAGNTEAFF
>TRBV6-5|many|NA|TRBJ1-2
TGTGCCAGCAAGGGAAAAGGCTACACCTTC
CASKGKGYTF
>TRBV11-2|NA|NA|TRBJ1-4
TGTGCCAGCAGCACGCCGAGGTCCGATGAAAAACTGTTTTTT
CASSTPRSDEKLFF
>TRBV20-1|many|TRBD2|TRBJ2-7
TGCAGTGCTGCGCTAGCGGGTCCTTCCTACGAGCAGTACTTC
CSAALAGPSYEQYF
>TRBV6-6|NA|TRBD2|TRBJ2-3
TGTGCCAGCAGTTACTTTACTAGCGGGGGGGCCTCAGATACGCAGTATTTT
CASSYFTSGGASDTQYF
>TRBV4-2|few|NA|TRBJ2-5
TGTGCCAGCAGCCAAGCCCAAGGGACCCGAGGGGAGACCCAGTACTTC
CASSQAQGTRGETQYF
>TRBV3-1|many|TRBD1|TRBJ1-4
TGTGCCAGCAGCCAAGTCGGACAGGGGAGTGAAAAACTGTTTTTT
CASSQVGQGSEKLFF
>TRBV19|many|NA|TRBJ2-5
TGTGCCAGGGAGGGGTTGCAAGAGACCCAGTACTTC
CAREGLQETQYF
>TRBV3-1|few|NA|TRBJ2-3
TGTGCCAGCAGCCGGTACGCCGATACGCAGTATTTT
CASSRYADTQYF
>TRBV13|few|NA|TRBJ1-5
TGTGCCAGCAGTCAAAAACAGGGAAAGCCCCAGCATTTT
CASSQKQGKPQHF
>TRBV2|few|NA|TRBJ2-2
TGTGCCAGCAGAGAGCAGTCCTTGAACACCGGGGAGCTGTTTTTT
CASREQSLNTGELFF
>TRBV20-1|many|NA|TRBJ1-1
TGCAGTGCTAACAGGGTCGGCACTGAAGCTTTCTTT
CSANRVGTEAFF
>TRBV12-3/TRBV12-4|NA|NA|TRBJ1-1
TGTGCCAGCAGTTCCCGGTCAGGGAACACTGAAGCTTTCTTT
CASSSRSGNTEAFF
>TRBV6-2/TRBV6-3|many|NA|TRBJ1-5
TGTGCCAGCAGATCTGACAAGACGGGCTATAGCAATCAGCCCCAGCATTTT
CASRSDKTGYSNQPQHF
>TRBV7-9|many|NA|TRBJ1-2
TGTGCCAGCAGCTACGATAATTGGAGTTTTGGCTACACCTTC
CASSYDNWSFGYTF
>TRBV20-1|NA|NA|TRBJ1-5
TGCAGTGCTAGAGTGTGGGAGCGGGGACAGCCCCAGCATTTT
CSARVWERGQPQHF
>TRBV12-3/TRBV12-4|many|NA|TRBJ1-1
TGTGCCAGCAGTTTAGATTGGGCCCGCACTGAAGCTTTCTTT
CASSLDWARTEAFF
>TRBV29-1|many|NA|TRBJ1-1
TGCAGCGTGGAGGAACAGGATACCAACACTGAAGCTTTCTTT
CSVEEQDTNTEAFF
>TRBV29-1|NA|TRBD1|TRBJ2-3
TGCAGCGTTGAAGGGACAGGTAGCACAGATACGCAGTATTTT
CSVEGTGSTDTQYF
>TRBV3-1|NA|TRBD2|TRBJ2-1
TGTGCCAGCAGCCAAGTCTGGACTAGCGGGGATGAGCAGTTCTTC
CASSQVWTSGDEQFF
>TRBV7-9|NA|TRBD2|TRBJ2-1
TGTGCCAGCAGAACTAGCGGGGTCTTGAATGAGCAGTTCTTC
CASRTSGVLNEQFF
>TRBV7-9|many|NA|TRBJ2-7
TGTGCCAGCAGCCGGAGCGGAAGCTCCTACGAGCAGTACTTC
CASSRSGSSYEQYF
>TRBV29-1|many|NA|TRBJ2-1
TGCAGCGTTGCAGGGAGCTCCTACAATGAGCAGTTCTTC
CSVAGSSYNEQFF
>TRBV7-9|few|NA|TRBJ2-1
TGTGCCCTTGCCCGGGGTGAGCAGTTCTTC
CALARGEQFF